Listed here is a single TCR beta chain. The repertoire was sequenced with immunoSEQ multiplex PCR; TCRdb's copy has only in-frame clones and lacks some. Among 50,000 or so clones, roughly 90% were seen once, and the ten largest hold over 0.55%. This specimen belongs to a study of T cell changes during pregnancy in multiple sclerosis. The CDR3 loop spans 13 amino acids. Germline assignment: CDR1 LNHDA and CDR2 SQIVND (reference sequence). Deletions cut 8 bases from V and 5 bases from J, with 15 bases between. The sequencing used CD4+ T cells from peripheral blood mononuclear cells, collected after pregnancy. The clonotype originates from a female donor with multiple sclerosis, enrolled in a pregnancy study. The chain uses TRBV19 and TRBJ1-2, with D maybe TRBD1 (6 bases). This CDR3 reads CASYQDRLYGYTF. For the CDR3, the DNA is TGTGCCAGTTATCAGGACAGATTATATGGCTACACCTTC. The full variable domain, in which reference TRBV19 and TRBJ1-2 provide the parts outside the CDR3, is DGGITQSPKYLFRKEGQNVTLSCEQNLNHDAMYWYRQDPGQGLRLIYYSQIVNDFQKGDIAEGYSVSREKKESFPLTVTSAQKNPTAFYLCASYQDRLYGYTFGSGTRLTVV.